One and the same sample provided the 14 T cell receptor beta chains below, sequenced in a study of monozygotic twins with inflammatory bowel disease. Following a re-call of the 5' RACE reads, TCRdb has one entry per CDR3 protein and lacks DNA. The repertoire table contains more than 300,000 distinct CDR3 sequences. The sample taken for sequencing was blood. The receptor source for this set is a human donor with ulcerative colitis or Crohn's disease, or a healthy co-twin of an affected twin (not recorded which).

The genes are TRBV5-1 and TRBJ1-2. The CDR3 length is 13 residues. Germline V lookup: CDR1 SGHRS, CDR2 YFSETQ. CDR3 amino acids: CASSLGSLYGYTF.

V gene TRBV5-1 combines with J gene TRBJ2-1; TCRdb lists TRBD2, though no DNA is available to test this call. The CDR3 is made up of 15 amino acids. Germline CDR1 SGHRS, CDR2 YFSETQ. The CDR3 sequence: CASSLTSGTKNEQFF.

The chain has TRBV28 and TRBJ2-5; TCRdb calls TRBD1, which cannot be checked without DNA. Germline V gives CDR1 MDHEN, CDR2 SYDVKM. This CDR3 comprises 15 residues. The CDR3 sequence: CASSWLGTGQETQYF. The whole variable domain, remainder taken from reference TRBV28 and TRBJ2-5, is DVKVTQSSRYLVKRTGEKVFLECVQDMDHENMFWYRQDPGLGLRLIYFSYDVKMKEKGDIPEGYSVSREKKERFSLILESASTNQTSMYLCASSWLGTGQETQYFGPGTRLLVL.

This chain connects TRBV7-6 to TRBJ2-3; no DNA is available, so the TRBD2 call from TCRdb remains unchecked. The CDR3 loop spans 15 amino acids. The V gene's germline CDR1 is SGHVS and CDR2 FNYEAQ. CDR3 region: CASSSFSGSSDTQYF.

The chain combines TRBV20-1 with TRBJ2-1; TCRdb's assignment of TRBD1 cannot be checked, as there is no DNA. CDR1 is DFQATT, CDR2 SNEGSKA, per germline (reference sequence). This CDR3 spans 15 amino acids. CDR3 amino acids: CSARDIQGAGNEQFF.

The chain joins TRBV7-9 to TRBJ1-2. The germline gives CDR1 SEHNR, CDR2 FQNEAQ (reference sequence). The CDR3 sequence is 15 residues long. The CDR3 sequence is CASSLRQTSNYGYTF.

The chain couples TRBV19 to TRBJ2-7; TCRdb reports TRBD1, a call that lacks DNA to check it against. This CDR3 has 14 amino acids. CDR1 is LNHDA, CDR2 SQIVND, per germline (reference sequence). The chain's CDR3 is CASSYGDSSYEQYF.

This chain connects TRBV30 to TRBJ2-7; without DNA, the TCRdb call of TRBD1 cannot be checked. CDR3 length: 14 amino acids. Germline CDR1 is GTSNPN and CDR2 is SVGIG (reference sequence). The CDR3 reads CAWTGTGTLYEQYF.

The V gene is TRBV4-3, the J gene TRBJ2-7; TCRdb's D call of TRBD1 is untestable without DNA. CDR3 size: 17 residues. From germline, CDR1 is LGHNA and CDR2 YSLEER. The CDR3 sequence: CASSRTESRGHSYEQYF.

This rearrangement joins TRBV6-2 or TRBV6-3 to TRBJ1-3; TCRdb lists TRBD1, though no DNA is available to test this call. The germline V gene has CDR1 MNHEY and CDR2 SVGEGT. The CDR3 is made up of 16 amino acids. The CDR3 loop reads CASNPQLRARGNTIYF.

The rearrangement uses TRBV28 and TRBJ2-1; TCRdb picks TRBD2, but there is no DNA to check that call. The CDR3 length is 15 residues. The germline V gene has CDR1 MDHEN and CDR2 SYDVKM. The CDR3 reads CVSSLTSLGRNEQFF.

This chain joins TRBV12-3 or TRBV12-4 and TRBJ1-6. CDR3 length: 15 amino acids. The CDR3: CASSLGAGYNSPLHF.

V usage is TRBV29-1 and J usage is TRBJ2-1. This CDR3 has 14 amino acids. CDR1 is SQVTM, CDR2 ANQGSEA, per germline. The CDR3 region is CSVGGAKSSEEQFF.

The CDR3 spells CASYGGHTYNEQFF. This chain links TRBV12-3 or TRBV12-4 with TRBJ2-1; TCRdb outputs TRBD1, but without DNA this stays unchecked. The length of the CDR3 is 14 residues.